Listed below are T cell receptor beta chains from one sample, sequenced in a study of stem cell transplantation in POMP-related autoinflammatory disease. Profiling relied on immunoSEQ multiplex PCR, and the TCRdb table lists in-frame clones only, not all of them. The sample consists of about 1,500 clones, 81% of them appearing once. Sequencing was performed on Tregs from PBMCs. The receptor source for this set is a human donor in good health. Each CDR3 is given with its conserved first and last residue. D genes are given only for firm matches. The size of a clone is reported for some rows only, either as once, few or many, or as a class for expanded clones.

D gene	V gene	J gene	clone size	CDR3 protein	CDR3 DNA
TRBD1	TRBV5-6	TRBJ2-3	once	CASSLMAQGYTDTQYF	TGTGCCAGCAGCTTGATGGCACAGGGGTACACAGATACGCAGTATTTT
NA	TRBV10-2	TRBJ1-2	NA	CASSGGYGYTF	TGCGCCAGCAGTGGAGGCTATGGCTACACCTTC
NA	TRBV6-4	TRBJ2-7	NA	CASSDSSDRSSYEQYF	TGTGCCAGCAGTGACTCGTCAGACAGATCCTCCTACGAGCAGTACTTC
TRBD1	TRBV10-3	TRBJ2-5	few	CAIRKGQNLTQYF	TGTGCCATCAGAAAGGGACAGAACTTAACCCAGTACTTC
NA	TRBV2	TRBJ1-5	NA	CASSETAGKGQPQHF	TGTGCCAGCAGTGAAACGGCAGGGAAGGGGCAGCCCCAGCATTTT
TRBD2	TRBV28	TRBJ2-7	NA	CASREAGEIPYF	TGTGCCAGCAGAGAAGCGGGAGAGATTCCGTACTTC
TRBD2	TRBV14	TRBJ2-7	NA	CASSRFKTSGYEQYF	TGTGCCAGCAGCCGATTTAAGACTAGCGGCTACGAGCAGTACTTC
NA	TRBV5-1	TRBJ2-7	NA	CASSATPRTGAYEQYF	TGCGCCAGCAGCGCCACTCCTCGGACTGGAGCCTACGAGCAGTACTTC
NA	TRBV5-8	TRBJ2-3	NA	CASGSLAADTQYF	TGTGCCAGCGGTAGCCTAGCTGCAGATACGCAGTATTTT
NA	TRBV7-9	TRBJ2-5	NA	CASSPRGPETQYF	TGTGCCAGCAGCCCCCGAGGGCCGGAGACCCAGTACTTC
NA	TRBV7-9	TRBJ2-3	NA	CASSLGPHRTDTQYF	TGTGCCAGCAGCTTAGGACCCCACCGAACAGATACGCAGTATTTT
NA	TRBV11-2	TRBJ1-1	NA	CASSLEFRQVRTEAFF	TGTGCCAGCAGCTTAGAGTTCAGACAGGTTCGCACTGAAGCTTTCTTT
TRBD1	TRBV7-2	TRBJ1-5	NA	CASSSGGSNQPQHF	TGTGCCAGCAGCTCAGGGGGGAGCAATCAGCCCCAGCATTTT
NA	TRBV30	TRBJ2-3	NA	CAWSAPGVVTTDTQYF	TGTGCCTGGAGTGCTCCGGGAGTGGTTACTACAGATACGCAGTATTTT
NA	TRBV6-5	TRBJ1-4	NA	CASRPAGQLNEKLFF	TGTGCCAGCAGACCAGCCGGACAGCTAAATGAAAAACTGTTTTTT
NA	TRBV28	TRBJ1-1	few	CASSSRKSNTEAFF	TGTGCCAGCAGTTCTAGAAAGTCGAACACTGAAGCTTTCTTT
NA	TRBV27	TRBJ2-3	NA	CASRFQSNTDTQYF	TGTGCCAGCAGGTTTCAATCCAACACAGATACGCAGTATTTT
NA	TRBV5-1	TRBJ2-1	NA	CASRLAILNNEQFF	TGCGCCAGCAGGTTGGCTATACTCAACAATGAGCAGTTCTTC
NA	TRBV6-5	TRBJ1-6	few	CASREYRVNSPLHF	TGTGCCAGCAGGGAATACAGGGTAAATTCACCCCTCCACTTT
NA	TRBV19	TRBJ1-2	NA	CASSGTAIGDYGYTF	TGTGCCAGTAGTGGCACAGCGATCGGGGACTATGGCTACACCTTC
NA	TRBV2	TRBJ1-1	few	CASSLQGSSTEAFF	TGTGCCAGCAGCCTACAGGGTTCATCTACTGAAGCTTTCTTT
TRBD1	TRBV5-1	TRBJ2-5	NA	CASSVGTGQETQYF	TGCGCCAGCAGCGTCGGGACAGGGCAAGAGACCCAGTACTTC
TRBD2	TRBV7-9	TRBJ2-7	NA	CASSLGPSGSRITYEQYF	TGTGCCAGCAGCCTAGGGCCTAGCGGGAGTCGGATCACCTACGAGCAGTACTTC
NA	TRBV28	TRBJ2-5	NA	CASSPLSSRRKAETQYF	TGTGCCAGCAGTCCCCTAAGTAGCAGAAGAAAAGCAGAGACCCAGTACTTC
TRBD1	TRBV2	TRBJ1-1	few	CASRGQENTEAFF	TGTGCCAGCAGGGGACAGGAGAACACTGAAGCTTTCTTT
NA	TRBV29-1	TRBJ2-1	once	CSVKDSSSSYNEQFF	TGCAGCGTCAAGGACAGCTCTAGCTCCTACAATGAGCAGTTCTTC
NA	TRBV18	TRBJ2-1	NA	CASSQAGSVYEQFF	TGTGCCAGCTCGCAGGCAGGGTCCGTCTATGAGCAGTTCTTC
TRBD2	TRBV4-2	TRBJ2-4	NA	CASSATSGGAQNIQYF	TGTGCCAGCAGCGCTACTAGCGGGGGGGCCCAAAACATTCAGTACTTC
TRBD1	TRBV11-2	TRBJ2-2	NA	CATTSGTGTTGELFF	TGTGCCACCACCTCGGGGACAGGGACAACCGGGGAGCTGTTTTTT
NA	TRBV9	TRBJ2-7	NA	CASSTGVSYEQYF	TGTGCCAGCAGCACCGGCGTTTCCTACGAGCAGTACTTC
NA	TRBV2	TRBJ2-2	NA	CASSGRLMNTGELFF	TGTGCCAGCAGTGGTCGACTGATGAACACCGGGGAGCTGTTTTTT
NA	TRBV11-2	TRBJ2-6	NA	CASSSRFKQQSRANVLTF	TGTGCCAGCAGCTCACGATTCAAGCAACAAAGTCGGGCCAACGTCCTGACTTTC